The rows below give T cell receptor beta chains drawn from one sample of a study of early T cells in non-severe SARS-CoV-2 infection. TCRdb re-called the 5' RACE reads with MiXCR, one entry per CDR3 protein. The table has about 32,000 distinct CDR3 sequences, around 4.1% seen once; the top ten hold about 6%. Sequenced: whole blood. These receptors were obtained from an adult who was a healthcare worker with PCR-confirmed SARS-CoV-2 infection or an uninfected control (not recorded which). The CDR3 runs from the conserved cysteine through the conserved F or W. The D gene is left open where the match is weak. A row's size may be missing; if present it is once, few, many or a size class.

length	V	D	J	size	CDR3	DNA
12	TRBV7-8	-	TRBJ2-3	many	CASSPGADTQYF	TGTGCCAGCAGCCCAGGAGCAGATACGCAGTATTTT
13	TRBV12-3/TRBV12-4	TRBD2	TRBJ2-7	few	CASSFRTSGSLYF	TGTGCCAGCAGTTTCCGTACTAGCGGGAGTCTATACTTC
17	TRBV20-1	TRBD1	TRBJ2-2	many	CSASGFAGTENTGELFF	TGCAGTGCTAGTGGGTTCGCCGGGACAGAAAACACCGGGGAGCTGTTTTTT
14	TRBV30	TRBD2	TRBJ2-7	many	CAWSWASGSYEQYF	TGTGCCTGGAGTTGGGCTAGCGGGAGCTACGAGCAGTACTTC
15	TRBV6-6	TRBD1	TRBJ2-7	many	CASSSGTGVSYEQYF	TGTGCCAGCAGTTCCGGGACAGGGGTTTCCTACGAGCAGTACTTC
15	TRBV5-1	TRBD2	TRBJ2-5	-	CASSLGPSGQETQYF	TGCGCCAGCAGCCTGGGCCCTAGCGGGCAAGAGACCCAGTACTTC
15	TRBV7-2	-	TRBJ2-7	many	CASSFHMAGAYEQYF	TGTGCCAGCAGCTTCCATATGGCGGGCGCCTACGAGCAGTACTTC
16	TRBV10-3	-	TRBJ2-1	-	CAISEILALSNNEQFF	TGTGCCATCAGTGAGATTCTAGCGCTTTCGAACAATGAGCAGTTCTTC
19	TRBV20-1	-	TRBJ2-1	many	CSARAPMRLARAGYNEQFF	TGCAGTGCTAGAGCCCCTATGAGGCTAGCCCGGGCAGGATACAATGAGCAGTTCTTC
15	TRBV7-9	TRBD2	TRBJ2-1	many	CASSPGRARYNEQFF	TGTGCCAGCAGCCCCGGGAGGGCCAGGTACAATGAGCAGTTCTTC
15	TRBV5-6	-	TRBJ2-7	many	CASSDGLGRTYEQYF	TGTGCCAGCAGCGACGGACTGGGGAGGACCTACGAGCAGTACTTC
14	TRBV10-3	-	TRBJ2-7	many	CAISESLVTYEQYF	TGTGCCATCAGTGAGTCGTTAGTCACCTACGAGCAGTACTTC
24	TRBV23-1	-	TRBJ2-7	many	CASLGSSTCLGTDNAMGPSYEQYF	TGCGCCAGCCTTGGATCTAGCACATGCCTCGGGACGGATAATGCGATGGGGCCCTCCTACGAGCAGTACTTC
15	TRBV3-1	TRBD1	TRBJ1-4	-	CASSGIGQGPEKLFF	TGTGCCAGCAGCGGGATTGGACAGGGCCCTGAAAAACTGTTTTTT
16	TRBV5-5	TRBD1	TRBJ2-2	few	CASSPTGGAGTGELFF	TGTGCCAGCAGCCCAACAGGGGGCGCGGGCACCGGGGAGCTGTTTTTT
15	TRBV7-6	-	TRBJ1-2	many	CASSLEGKASGGYTF	TGTGCCAGCAGCTTAGAGGGAAAGGCGTCGGGCGGCTACACCTTC
13	TRBV29-1	-	TRBJ1-5	many	CSVAGGSNQPQHF	TGCAGCGTGGCGGGGGGTAGCAATCAGCCCCAGCATTTT
14	TRBV18	-	TRBJ2-7	many	CASSPPGPPYEQYF	TGTGCCAGCTCACCCCCGGGTCCACCCTACGAGCAGTACTTC
16	TRBV4-2	-	TRBJ2-5	many	CASSQASRGAQETQYF	TGTGCCAGCAGCCAGGCTTCCCGGGGGGCCCAAGAGACCCAGTACTTC
14	TRBV7-3	TRBD2	TRBJ2-3	many	CASSSGLARHTQYF	TGTGCCAGCAGCTCCGGACTAGCGCGGCATACGCAGTATTTT
15	TRBV7-2	-	TRBJ1-2	many	CASSLAQGQTYGYTF	TGTGCCAGCAGCTTAGCGCAAGGGCAAACCTATGGCTACACCTTC
15	TRBV18	TRBD2	TRBJ2-7	many	CASSPPGGGSYEQYF	TGTGCCAGCTCACCCCCCGGGGGGGGCTCATACGAGCAGTACTTC
15	TRBV15	TRBD2	TRBJ2-4	many	CATSKAGAAKNIQYF	TGTGCCACCAGCAAAGCGGGGGCAGCCAAAAACATTCAGTACTTC
12	TRBV11-3	-	TRBJ2-1	many	CASSLDGLEQFF	TGTGCCAGCAGCTTAGATGGGCTTGAGCAGTTCTTC
14	TRBV6-6	TRBD1	TRBJ1-6	-	CASSQGQGSSPLHF	TGTGCCAGCAGTCAGGGACAGGGTTCATCGCCCCTCCACTTT
15	TRBV27	-	TRBJ1-2	many	CASSLSARADYGYTF	TGTGCCAGCAGTTTATCCGCCAGGGCGGACTATGGCTACACCTTC
12	TRBV29-1	TRBD1	TRBJ1-3	many	CSTTGVENTIYF	TGCAGCACGACAGGGGTGGAAAACACCATATATTTT
14	TRBV20-1	-	TRBJ1-1	many	CSASGFGFSAEAFF	TGCAGTGCTAGCGGGTTCGGGTTCAGCGCTGAAGCTTTCTTT
17	TRBV3-1	-	TRBJ2-6	few	CASSQEMGGSGANVLTF	TGTGCCAGCAGCCAAGAAATGGGGGGCTCTGGGGCCAACGTCCTGACTTTC
14	TRBV7-6	-	TRBJ1-2	many	CASSRTRGVYGYTF	TGTGCCAGCAGCCGAACAAGGGGGGTCTATGGCTACACCTTC
15	TRBV7-2	-	TRBJ1-5	many	CASSSPSGGNQPQHF	TGTGCCAGCAGCTCACCTAGCGGGGGCAATCAGCCCCAGCATTTT
15	TRBV12-3/TRBV12-4	-	TRBJ2-2	-	CASSFAPGQGGELFF	TGTGCCAGCAGTTTCGCCCCGGGACAAGGCGGGGAGCTGTTTTTT
15	TRBV7-2	-	TRBJ2-3	many	CASSLAPGGPDTQYF	TGTGCCAGCAGCTTAGCCCCCGGGGGTCCAGATACGCAGTATTTT
11	TRBV20-1	-	TRBJ1-2	many	CSAPGRGGYTF	TGCAGTGCTCCGGGTCGGGGCGGCTACACCTTC
12	TRBV7-9	TRBD2	TRBJ2-1	many	CASSLLAGVSFF	TGTGCCAGCAGCTTATTAGCGGGAGTATCGTTCTTC
15	TRBV7-2	-	TRBJ2-5	-	CASSLESGGVETQYF	TGTGCCAGCAGCTTAGAGTCGGGGGGCGTTGAGACCCAGTACTTC
14	TRBV24-1	TRBD2	TRBJ2-3	many	CATKNAGGPDTQYF	TGTGCCACCAAAAACGCGGGAGGGCCAGATACGCAGTATTTT
12	TRBV29-1	-	TRBJ1-1	few	CSVGTVSGPAFF	TGCAGCGTTGGGACGGTGTCCGGCCCTGCTTTCTTT
14	TRBV15	-	TRBJ2-3	few	CATSRDSVTDTQYF	TGTGCCACCAGCAGGGACAGCGTCACAGATACGCAGTATTTT
14	TRBV5-1	-	TRBJ2-5	few	CASSLGRDSQTQYF	TGCGCCAGCAGCTTGGGCAGGGACTCGCAGACCCAGTACTTC
16	TRBV20-1	TRBD1	TRBJ1-5	many	CSASSWDRRLNQPQHF	TGCAGTGCTTCTTCGTGGGACAGGCGCCTCAATCAGCCCCAGCATTTT
14	TRBV24-1	-	TRBJ2-1	many	CATSEEGSYNEQFF	TGTGCCACCAGTGAGGAGGGCTCCTACAATGAGCAGTTCTTC
15	TRBV7-9	TRBD1	TRBJ2-7	many	CASSLAPRGLGEQYF	TGTGCCAGCAGCTTAGCGCCCAGGGGGTTGGGCGAGCAGTACTTC
17	TRBV5-1	TRBD2	TRBJ2-5	many	CASSFLAVRRTQETQYF	TGCGCCAGCAGCTTTCTAGCGGTGCGCCGAACACAAGAGACCCAGTACTTC
15	TRBV28	-	TRBJ2-1	many	CASSSGAVSYNEQFF	TGTGCCAGCAGCTCGGGAGCGGTCTCCTACAATGAGCAGTTCTTC
13	TRBV27	-	TRBJ1-6	many	CASSLKTNSPLHF	TGTGCCAGCAGTTTAAAGACCAATTCACCCCTCCACTTT
15	TRBV27	TRBD2	TRBJ2-7	many	CASSFRTGTSAEQYF	TGTGCCAGCAGTTTTCGAACCGGGACTAGCGCCGAGCAGTACTTC
18	TRBV14	-	TRBJ1-1	few	CASSQRPMITGDNTEAFF	TGTGCCAGCAGCCAACGCCCTATGATTACTGGAGATAACACTGAAGCTTTCTTT
15	TRBV7-8	-	TRBJ2-1	many	CASSSRDDPYNEQFF	TGTGCCAGCAGCTCCCGGGACGACCCCTACAATGAGCAGTTCTTC
14	TRBV14	-	TRBJ2-3	many	CASKPGDFTDTQYF	TGTGCCAGCAAACCGGGGGACTTCACAGATACGCAGTATTTT
15	TRBV12-3/TRBV12-4	TRBD2	TRBJ2-1	-	CASSFLAGGYNEQFF	TGTGCCAGCAGTTTCCTAGCGGGGGGTTACAATGAGCAGTTCTTC
14	TRBV6-5	-	TRBJ2-7	many	CASRGLSSSYEQYF	TGTGCCAGCAGGGGACTTTCGAGCTCCTACGAGCAGTACTTC
15	TRBV12-3/TRBV12-4	-	TRBJ1-1	many	CASSSSWGAATEAFF	TGTGCCAGCAGTTCCTCTTGGGGCGCCGCCACTGAAGCTTTCTTT
15	TRBV6-5	-	TRBJ1-3	few	CASSYQGDTGNTIYF	TGTGCCAGCAGTTATCAGGGAGACACTGGAAACACCATATATTTT
15	TRBV5-1	-	TRBJ1-6	many	CASSLRTDYNSPLHF	TGCGCCAGCAGCTTACGGACAGACTATAATTCACCCCTCCACTTT
11	TRBV18	-	TRBJ1-1	-	CASSGDREAFF	TGTGCCAGCTCAGGCGACAGGGAAGCTTTCTTT
14	TRBV19	-	TRBJ2-7	many	CASSISGMLYEQYF	TGTGCCAGTAGTATATCCGGGATGCTCTACGAGCAGTACTTC
14	TRBV12-3/TRBV12-4	TRBD1	TRBJ2-7	many	CASSFMGQVNEQYF	TGTGCCAGCAGTTTCATGGGACAGGTGAACGAGCAGTACTTC
13	TRBV19	-	TRBJ2-7	many	CASSILPGYEQYF	TGTGCCAGTTCCATTCTCCCGGGATACGAGCAGTACTTC